The text below deals with one TCR beta chain. The antigen remains unidentified. TCRdb's table, derived via immunoSEQ multiplex PCR, lists solely in-frame clones and lacks some. The data contain some 85,000 clones, roughly 84% of them singletons. The data belong to a study of graft-versus-host responses after intestinal transplantation. General study points: Some GvH clones appeared in ileal mucosa or blood before recipient bone marrow. Circulating GvH clone levels at their peak were associated with HvG declines (early post-transplant).

Losses at the gene ends were 3 bases for V and 3 bases for J; bases not matched to a gene: 10. The CDR3 runs to 17 residues. Germline V gene data show CDR1 as MDHEN and CDR2 as SYDVKM. The rearrangement links TRBV28 to TRBJ2-3; 9 bases fit TRBD2. The sequence was collected from a human donor who was the organ donor for an intestinal transplant. Sequencing used unstimulated CD8+ T cells sorted from spleen or lymph node cells, obtained before transplant. CDR3 loop: CASSFISAGGPTDTQYF. CDR3 sequence (DNA): TGTGCCAGCAGTTTTATATCGGCGGGGGGGCCTACAGATACGCAGTATTTT.